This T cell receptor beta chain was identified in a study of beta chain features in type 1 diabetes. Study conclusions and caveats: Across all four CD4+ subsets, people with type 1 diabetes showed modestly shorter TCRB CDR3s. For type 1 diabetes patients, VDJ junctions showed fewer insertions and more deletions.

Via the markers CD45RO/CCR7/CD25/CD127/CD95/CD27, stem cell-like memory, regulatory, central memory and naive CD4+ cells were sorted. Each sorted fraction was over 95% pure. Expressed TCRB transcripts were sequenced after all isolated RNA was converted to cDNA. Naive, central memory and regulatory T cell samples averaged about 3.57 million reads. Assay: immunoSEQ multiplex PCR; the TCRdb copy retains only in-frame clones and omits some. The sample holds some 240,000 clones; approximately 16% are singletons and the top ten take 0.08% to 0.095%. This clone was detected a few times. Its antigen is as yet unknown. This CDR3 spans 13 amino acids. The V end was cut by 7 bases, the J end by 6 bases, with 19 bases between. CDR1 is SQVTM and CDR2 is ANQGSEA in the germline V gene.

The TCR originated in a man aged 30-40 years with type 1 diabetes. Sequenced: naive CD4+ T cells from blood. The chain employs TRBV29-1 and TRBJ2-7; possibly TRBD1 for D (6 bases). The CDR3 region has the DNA TGCAGCGCTCAACAGGGAACGGGGCTCGAGCAGTACTTC. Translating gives CSAQQGTGLEQYF.